This TCR beta chain was obtained from a study of CD8+CD57+ T cells in acquired aplastic anemia. It was patients with CD8+CD57+ cell expansion by flow cytometry who were chosen for sequencing. The CDR3 is 13 amino acids. CDR1 is SEHNR, CDR2 FQNEAQ, per germline (reference sequence). Trimming took 1 base from V and 3 from J, leaving 7 bases between them. General study findings and limits: Levels of CD8+ Simpson's diversity were not significantly distinct in patients versus controls.

This clonotype was picked up a small number of times. The antigen is undetermined. CDR3 and TCR beta VDJ profiling relied on genomic DNA as the template. A single record per CDR3 protein comes from TCRdb applying MiXCR to the reads. This table has over 150,000 distinct CDR3 sequences, almost 50% appearing once. The chain carries TRBV7-9 and TRBJ2-7; D unresolved. The sequence was collected from a human donor with aplastic anemia. Material: sorted CD4+, CD8+, or CD8+CD57+ T cells (not recorded which) from PBMCs. The CDR3 nucleotides read TGTGCCAGCAGCTTAGTGCATGACTACGAGCAGTACTTC. It is translated as CASSLVHDYEQYF.